These T cell receptor beta chains were read from a single sample in a study of blood T cell repertoires in COVID-19. Method: immunoSEQ multiplex PCR; TCRdb's copy keeps in-frame clones and lacks some. Among 86,000 or so clones, around 85% were seen once, and the ten largest hold roughly 12%. Sequenced sample: peripheral blood. These receptor sequences come from a man between 70 and 80 years old with acute or convalescent COVID-19. CDR3s include the opening cysteine and the closing phenylalanine or tryptophan. The D gene is left open where the match is weak. Clone size is given for some rows only: seen once, a few or many times, or a class if the clone is expanded.

j_call v_call d_call clone_size cdr3_aa cdr3_nt
TRBJ2-7 TRBV18 NA NA CASSSTQRQTSYEQYF TGTGCCAGCTCTTCGACCCAACGACAGACTTCCTACGAGCAGTACTTC
TRBJ1-1 TRBV18 NA NA CASSPGQGTEAFF TGTGCCAGCTCACCAGGGCAGGGGACTGAAGCTTTCTTT
TRBJ2-3 TRBV7-8 TRBD2 few CASRPGLAGRKDTQYF TGTGCCAGCAGACCGGGACTAGCGGGGAGGAAAGATACGCAGTATTTT
TRBJ1-1 TRBV30 NA NA CAWKIQGWGSEAFF TGTGCCTGGAAAATCCAGGGGTGGGGGTCTGAAGCTTTCTTT
TRBJ2-1 TRBV7-2 TRBD2 NA CASSSSKLAGGNEQFF TGTGCCAGCAGCTCCTCTAAACTAGCGGGGGGTAATGAGCAGTTCTTC
TRBJ2-1 TRBV4-1 NA NA CASSHGGLNEQFF TGCGCCAGCAGCCATGGCGGCTTAAATGAGCAGTTCTTC
TRBJ2-3 TRBV6-6 TRBD1 NA CASSPRGGSAGGSTDTQYF TGTGCCAGCAGTCCCCGGGGAGGATCGGCAGGGGGCTCTACAGATACGCAGTATTTT
TRBJ2-5 TRBV5-1 NA NA CASSTGGEWETQYF TGCGCCAGCAGCACCGGAGGCGAGTGGGAGACCCAGTACTTC
TRBJ2-4 TRBV5-6 TRBD1 NA CASRTRDRNIQYF TGTGCCAGCAGGACCCGGGACAGAAACATTCAGTACTTC
TRBJ1-4 TRBV28 TRBD1 NA CASSLTGTGLEKLFF TGTGCCAGCAGTCTAACCGGGACAGGGCTTGAAAAACTGTTTTTT
TRBJ2-1 TRBV5-1 NA NA CASSSAGSKGFNEQFF TGCGCCAGCAGCTCGGCGGGTAGCAAAGGGTTCAATGAGCAGTTCTTC
TRBJ2-3 TRBV27 NA NA CASSLGPSGTQYF TGTGCCAGCAGTTTGGGGCCCTCGGGTACGCAGTATTTT
TRBJ2-7 TRBV7-9 NA once CASSLAGGAEQYF TGTGCCAGCAGCTTAGCGGGGGGTGCGGAGCAGTACTTC
TRBJ1-3 TRBV6-5 NA few CASSYDSGSSGNTIYF TGTGCCAGCAGTTACGACAGTGGTTCCTCTGGAAACACCATATATTTT
TRBJ2-2 TRBV6-4 NA few CASSVRDGGELFF TGTGCCAGCAGTGTTAGAGATGGCGGGGAGCTGTTTTTT
TRBJ2-1 TRBV2 NA NA CASSEGISRYYNEQFF TGTGCCAGCAGTGAAGGTATTAGCCGGTATTACAATGAGCAGTTCTTC
TRBJ2-5 TRBV28 TRBD2 NA CASSLTSGGAETQYF TGTGCCAGCAGTTTGACTAGCGGGGGGGCCGAGACCCAGTACTTC
TRBJ1-1 TRBV29-1 TRBD1 once CSVRDRDTEAFF TGCAGCGTCCGGGACAGGGACACTGAAGCTTTCTTT
TRBJ2-2 TRBV19 NA NA CASSVNTGELFF TGTGCCAGTAGTGTAAACACCGGGGAGCTGTTTTTT
TRBJ1-5 TRBV7-9 NA NA CASSFSGGNQPQHF TGTGCCAGCAGCTTTTCAGGGGGCAATCAGCCCCAGCATTTT
TRBJ2-3 TRBV2 NA NA CASRVLLSTDTQYF TGTGCCAGCAGGGTCCTACTTAGCACAGATACGCAGTATTTT
TRBJ2-2 TRBV5-1 TRBD2 once CASSWGLAGLKGELFF TGCGCCAGCAGCTGGGGACTAGCGGGCCTGAAAGGGGAGCTGTTTTTT
TRBJ2-5 TRBV18 TRBD1 NA CASSPGTVEETQYF TGTGCCAGCTCACCTGGGACAGTGGAAGAGACCCAGTACTTC
TRBJ1-1 TRBV7-3 NA NA CASSRGLNTEAFF TGTGCCAGCAGCCGTGGCCTGAACACTGAAGCTTTCTTT
TRBJ2-5 TRBV29-1 NA once CSVKEMGTQYF TGCAGCGTTAAGGAGATGGGGACCCAGTACTTC
TRBJ1-1 TRBV4-1 TRBD1 NA CASSQARQGADTEAFF TGCGCCAGCAGCCAAGCCCGACAGGGGGCAGACACTGAAGCTTTCTTT
TRBJ2-7 TRBV12-3/TRBV12-4 TRBD1 NA CASRGQGRSEQYF TGTGCCAGCAGGGGACAGGGTCGTAGCGAGCAGTACTTC
TRBJ1-3 TRBV28 TRBD1 once CASSSTGGFPSGNTIYF TGTGCCAGCAGTTCGACAGGGGGCTTCCCCTCTGGAAACACCATATATTTT
TRBJ2-7 TRBV4-1 TRBD1 NA CASSQAPRTGNSYEQYF TGCGCCAGCAGCCAAGCACCGAGGACAGGGAACTCCTACGAGCAGTACTTC
TRBJ2-3 TRBV11-2 NA once CASSLGFWGPSTDTQYF TGTGCCAGCAGCTTAGGTTTTTGGGGGCCTAGCACAGATACGCAGTATTTT
TRBJ2-1 TRBV2 TRBD2 once CASRPSGYHNEQFF TGTGCCAGCAGGCCTAGCGGGTACCACAATGAGCAGTTCTTC
TRBJ2-5 TRBV5-4 TRBD2 NA CASSRTRGLETQYF TGTGCCAGCAGTCGGACTAGGGGATTGGAGACCCAGTACTTC
TRBJ2-7 TRBV6-1 NA NA CASSESDYSGPYEQYF TGTGCCAGCAGTGAATCCGACTATAGCGGCCCCTACGAGCAGTACTTC
TRBJ2-5 TRBV28 NA once CASSITQQETQYF TGTGCCAGCAGTATAACACAGCAAGAGACCCAGTACTTC
TRBJ1-2 TRBV5-1 TRBD1 NA CASKIGDRGYSGYGYTF TGCGCCAGCAAAATAGGGGACAGGGGATATTCAGGCTATGGCTACACCTTC
TRBJ2-3 TRBV6-4 TRBD2 NA CASSNPGLAGGTCTDTQYF TGTGCCAGCAGTAATCCGGGACTAGCGGGGGGTACTTGCACAGATACGCAGTATTTT
TRBJ1-1 TRBV5-1 NA NA CASSLALGREAFF TGCGCCAGCAGCTTGGCCCTCGGCAGGGAAGCTTTCTTT
TRBJ2-3 TRBV4-1 NA NA CASSQGPGRDTQYF TGCGCCAGCAGCCAAGGCCCAGGAAGAGATACGCAGTATTTT
TRBJ2-5 TRBV2 NA NA CASFQGWGQETQYF TGTGCCAGCTTTCAGGGTTGGGGACAAGAGACCCAGTACTTC
TRBJ1-6 TRBV7-9 TRBD1 NA CASSFRDSRSPLHF TGTGCCAGCAGCTTCCGGGACAGTAGGTCACCCCTCCACTTT
TRBJ2-3 TRBV3-1/TRBV3-2 NA NA CASSQDSGDTQYF TGTGCCAGCAGCCAAGATAGTGGAGATACGCAGTATTTT
TRBJ2-7 TRBV18 TRBD1 NA CASTDRAYEQYF TGTGCCAGCACCGACAGGGCCTACGAGCAGTACTTC
TRBJ1-2 TRBV27 NA NA CASSLQRGYGYTF TGTGCCAGCAGTTTACAAAGAGGCTATGGCTACACCTTC
TRBJ2-7 TRBV10-3 NA NA CAIGGDEQYF TGTGCCATCGGAGGGGACGAGCAGTACTTC
TRBJ1-5 TRBV5-1 NA once CASSYGAGDQPQHF TGCGCCAGCAGCTATGGGGCAGGGGATCAGCCCCAGCATTTT
TRBJ2-7 TRBV10-2 TRBD2 NA CASRQEAGGAGEQYF TGCGCCAGCAGGCAAGAGGCCGGGGGGGCCGGGGAGCAGTACTTC
TRBJ1-1 TRBV2 NA NA CASSLGGRMNTEAFF TGTGCCAGCAGTCTTGGGGGCAGGATGAACACTGAAGCTTTCTTT
TRBJ2-5 TRBV5-1 NA NA CASSLVGGWETQYF TGCGCCAGCAGCTTGGTCGGGGGTTGGGAGACCCAGTACTTC
TRBJ1-1 TRBV12-3/TRBV12-4 NA NA CASSSGPRGAFF TGTGCCAGCAGTTCGGGCCCCCGGGGGGCTTTCTTT
TRBJ2-2 TRBV5-1 NA few CASSLTGGGELFF TGCGCCAGCAGCTTGACAGGCGGCGGGGAGCTGTTTTTT
TRBJ2-3 TRBV11-2 TRBD1 few CASSFPTGVTDTQYF TGTGCCAGCAGCTTCCCGACAGGGGTAACAGATACGCAGTATTTT
TRBJ2-3 TRBV9 TRBD2 NA CASSSGTIPDTQYF TGTGCCAGCAGCTCAGGGACTATCCCAGATACGCAGTATTTT
TRBJ2-1 TRBV19 TRBD2 NA CASSIEPSGGVNEQFF TGTGCCAGTAGTATCGAGCCTAGCGGGGGGGTCAATGAGCAGTTCTTC
TRBJ1-2 TRBV20-1 NA NA CSASRRDTGNYGYTF TGCAGTGCTAGTCGCCGGGACACCGGGAACTATGGCTACACCTTC
TRBJ1-5 TRBV6-5 NA NA CASSYALDRINQPQHF TGTGCCAGCAGTTACGCACTGGACAGAATCAATCAGCCCCAGCATTTT